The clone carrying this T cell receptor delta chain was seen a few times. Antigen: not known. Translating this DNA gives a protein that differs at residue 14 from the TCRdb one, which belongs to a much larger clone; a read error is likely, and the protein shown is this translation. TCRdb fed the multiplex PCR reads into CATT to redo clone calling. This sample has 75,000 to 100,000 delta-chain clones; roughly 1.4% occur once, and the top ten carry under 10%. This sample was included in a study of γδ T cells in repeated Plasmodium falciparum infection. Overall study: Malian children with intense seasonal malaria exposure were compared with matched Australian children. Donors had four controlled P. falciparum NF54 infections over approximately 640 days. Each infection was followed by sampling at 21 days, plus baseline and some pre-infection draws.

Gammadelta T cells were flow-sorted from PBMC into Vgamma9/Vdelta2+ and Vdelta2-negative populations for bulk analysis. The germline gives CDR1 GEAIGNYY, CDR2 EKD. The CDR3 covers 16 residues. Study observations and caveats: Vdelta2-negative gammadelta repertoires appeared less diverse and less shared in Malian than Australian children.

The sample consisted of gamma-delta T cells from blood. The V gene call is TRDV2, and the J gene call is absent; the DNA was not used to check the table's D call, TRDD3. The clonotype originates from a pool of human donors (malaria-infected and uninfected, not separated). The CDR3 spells CACDTPGSWDTRQIFF. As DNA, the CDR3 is TGTGCCTGTGACACACCAGGATCCTGGGACACCCGACAGATATTTTTC.